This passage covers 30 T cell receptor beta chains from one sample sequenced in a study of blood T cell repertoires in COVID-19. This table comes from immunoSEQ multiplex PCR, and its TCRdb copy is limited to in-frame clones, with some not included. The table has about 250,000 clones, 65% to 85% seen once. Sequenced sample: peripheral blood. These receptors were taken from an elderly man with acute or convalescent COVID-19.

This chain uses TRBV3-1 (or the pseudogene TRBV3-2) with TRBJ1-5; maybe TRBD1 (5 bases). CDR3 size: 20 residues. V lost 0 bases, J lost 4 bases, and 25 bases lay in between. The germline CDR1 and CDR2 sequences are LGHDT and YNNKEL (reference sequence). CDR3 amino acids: CASSQDFPYTGPTLNQPQHF. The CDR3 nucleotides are TGTGCCAGCAGCCAAGATTTCCCGTATACAGGCCCAACACTAAATCAGCCCCAGCATTTT.

The CDR3 spells CASSLALGGFGNEQYF. The CDR3 DNA is TGCGCCAGCAGCTTGGCCCTGGGGGGATTTGGGAACGAGCAGTACTTC. The chain couples TRBV5-1 to TRBJ2-7; TRBD2 might be the D (6 bases). This CDR3 comprises 16 residues. V was trimmed by 0 bases and J by 5 bases, leaving 18 bases between them. Germline loops: CDR1 SGHRS, CDR2 YFSETQ.

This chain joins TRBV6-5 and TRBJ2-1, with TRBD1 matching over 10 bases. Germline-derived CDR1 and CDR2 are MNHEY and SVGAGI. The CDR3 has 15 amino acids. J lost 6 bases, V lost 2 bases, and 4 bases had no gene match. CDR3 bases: TGTGCCAGCAGTTACCGGGACAGGGGAGTCAATGAGCAGTTCTTC. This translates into CASSYRDRGVNEQFF.

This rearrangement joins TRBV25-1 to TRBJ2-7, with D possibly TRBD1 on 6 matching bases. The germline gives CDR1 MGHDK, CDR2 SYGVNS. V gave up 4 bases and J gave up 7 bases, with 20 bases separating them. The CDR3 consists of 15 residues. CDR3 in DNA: TGTGCCAGCAGTGTCCGGGGACATAGCTTGGGGGAGCAGTACTTC. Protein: CASSVRGHSLGEQYF.

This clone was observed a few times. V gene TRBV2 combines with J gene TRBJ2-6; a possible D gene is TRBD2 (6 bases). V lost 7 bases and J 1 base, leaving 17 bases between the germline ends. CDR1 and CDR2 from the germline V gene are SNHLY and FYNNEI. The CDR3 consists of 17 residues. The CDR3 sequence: CASMIGGTLSGANVLTF. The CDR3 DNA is TGTGCCAGCATGATCGGAGGGACTCTATCTGGGGCCAACGTCCTGACTTTC.

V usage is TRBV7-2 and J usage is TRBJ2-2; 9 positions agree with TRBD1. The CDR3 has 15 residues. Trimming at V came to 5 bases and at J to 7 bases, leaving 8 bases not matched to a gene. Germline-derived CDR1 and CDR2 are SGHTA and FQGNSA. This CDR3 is CASSPRQGVGGELFF. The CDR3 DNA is TGTGCCAGCAGCCCGAGACAGGGGGTGGGCGGGGAGCTGTTTTTT.

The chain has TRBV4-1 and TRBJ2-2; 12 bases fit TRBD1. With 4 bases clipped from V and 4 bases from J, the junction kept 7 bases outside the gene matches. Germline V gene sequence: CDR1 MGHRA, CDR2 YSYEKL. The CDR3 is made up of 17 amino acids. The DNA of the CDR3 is TGCGCCAGCAGCCGGGCCGGGACAGGGGGCCTCACCGGGGAGCTGTTTTTT. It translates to CASSRAGTGGLTGELFF.

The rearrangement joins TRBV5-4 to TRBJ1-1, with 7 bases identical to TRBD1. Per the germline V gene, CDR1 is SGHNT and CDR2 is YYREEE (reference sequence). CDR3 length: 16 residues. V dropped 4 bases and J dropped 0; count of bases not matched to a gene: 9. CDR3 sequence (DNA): TGTGCCAGCAGCCGAGGCAGGGGGTCCATGAACACTGAAGCTTTCTTT. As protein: CASSRGRGSMNTEAFF.

CDR3 loop: CASRASGADTQYF. The CDR3, as DNA: TGTGCCAGCAGGGCTTCAGGCGCAGATACGCAGTATTTT. The chain combines TRBV12-3 or TRBV12-4 with TRBJ2-3; D ambiguous. V lost 6 bases to trimming and J lost 4 bases, with 11 bases between them. This CDR3 spans 13 amino acids.

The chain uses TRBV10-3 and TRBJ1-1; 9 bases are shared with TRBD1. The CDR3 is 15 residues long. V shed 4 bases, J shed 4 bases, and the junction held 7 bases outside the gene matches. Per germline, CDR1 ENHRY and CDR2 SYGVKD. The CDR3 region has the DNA TGTGCCATCAGTGGCCAGGGACAGGGAAGCACTGAAGCTTTCTTT. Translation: CAISGQGQGSTEAFF.

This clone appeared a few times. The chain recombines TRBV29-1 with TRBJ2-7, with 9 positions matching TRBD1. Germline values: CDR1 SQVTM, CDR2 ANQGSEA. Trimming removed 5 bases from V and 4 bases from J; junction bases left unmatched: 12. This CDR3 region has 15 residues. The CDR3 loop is CSVRPGTGLDYEQYF. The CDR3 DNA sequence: TGCAGCGTTCGCCCCGGGACAGGGTTGGATTACGAGCAGTACTTC.

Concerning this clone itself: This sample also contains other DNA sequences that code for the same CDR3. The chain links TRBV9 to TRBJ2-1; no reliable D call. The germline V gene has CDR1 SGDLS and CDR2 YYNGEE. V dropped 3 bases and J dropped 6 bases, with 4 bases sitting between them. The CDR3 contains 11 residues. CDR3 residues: CASSASNEQFF. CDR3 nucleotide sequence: TGTGCCAGCAGCGCCTCCAATGAGCAGTTCTTC.

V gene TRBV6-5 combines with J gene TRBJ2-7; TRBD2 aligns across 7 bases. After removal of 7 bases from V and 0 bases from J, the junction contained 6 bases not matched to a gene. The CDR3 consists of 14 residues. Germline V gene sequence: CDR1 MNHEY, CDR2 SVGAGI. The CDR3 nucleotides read TGTGCCAGCAATCTCAGGACTAGCTCCTACGAGCAGTACTTC. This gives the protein CASNLRTSSYEQYF.

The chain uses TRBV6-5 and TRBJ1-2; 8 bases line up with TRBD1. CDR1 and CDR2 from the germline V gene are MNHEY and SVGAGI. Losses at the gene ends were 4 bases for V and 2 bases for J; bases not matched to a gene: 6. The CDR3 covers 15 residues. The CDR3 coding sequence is TGTGCCAGCAGTTTATCAGGGGGCGGCAACTATGGCTACACCTTC. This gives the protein CASSLSGGGNYGYTF.

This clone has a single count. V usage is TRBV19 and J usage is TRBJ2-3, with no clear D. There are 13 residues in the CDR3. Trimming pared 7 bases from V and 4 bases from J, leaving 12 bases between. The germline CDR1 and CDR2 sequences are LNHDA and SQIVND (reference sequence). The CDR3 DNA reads TGTGCCAGTAAGACCCTAGTGGCAGATACGCAGTATTTT. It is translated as CASKTLVADTQYF.

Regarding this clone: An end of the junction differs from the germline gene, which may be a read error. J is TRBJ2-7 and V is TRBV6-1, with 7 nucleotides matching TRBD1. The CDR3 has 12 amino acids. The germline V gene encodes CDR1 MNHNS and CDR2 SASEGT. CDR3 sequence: CASSEGNRGRSF. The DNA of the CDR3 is TGTGCCAGCAGTGAAGGAAACAGGGGAAGGAGCTTC.

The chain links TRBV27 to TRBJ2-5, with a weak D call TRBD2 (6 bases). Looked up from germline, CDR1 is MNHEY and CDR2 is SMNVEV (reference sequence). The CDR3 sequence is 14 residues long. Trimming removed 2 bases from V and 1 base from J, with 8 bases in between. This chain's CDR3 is CASSLGGLQETQYF. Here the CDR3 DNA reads TGTGCCAGCAGTTTAGGGGGACTCCAAGAGACCCAGTACTTC.

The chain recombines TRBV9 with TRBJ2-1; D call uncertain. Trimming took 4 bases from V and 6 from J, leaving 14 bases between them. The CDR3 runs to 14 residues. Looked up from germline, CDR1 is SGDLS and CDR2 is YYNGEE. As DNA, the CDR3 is TGTGCCAGCAGCCCCTCCGGTACCTTCAATGAGCAGTTCTTC. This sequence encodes CASSPSGTFNEQFF.

The CDR3 DNA is TGTGCCAGCATGACAGGGTTCGGCGAGCAGTACTTC. It yields the protein CASMTGFGEQYF. The chain is built from TRBV2 and TRBJ2-7; 7 bases fit TRBD1. The trim removed 7 bases at V and 6 bases at J, leaving 6 bases unmatched. The CDR3 has 12 amino acids. Germline loops: CDR1 SNHLY, CDR2 FYNNEI.

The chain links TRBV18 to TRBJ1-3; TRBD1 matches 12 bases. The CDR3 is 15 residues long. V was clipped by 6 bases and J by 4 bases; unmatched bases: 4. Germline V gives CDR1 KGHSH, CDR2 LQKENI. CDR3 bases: TGTGCCAGCTCGCCGGGACAGGGGGCCGGAAACACCATATATTTT. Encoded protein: CASSPGQGAGNTIYF.

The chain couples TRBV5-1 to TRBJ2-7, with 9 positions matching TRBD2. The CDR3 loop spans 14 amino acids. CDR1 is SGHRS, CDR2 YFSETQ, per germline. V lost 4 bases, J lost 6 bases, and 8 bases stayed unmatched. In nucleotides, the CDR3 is TGCGCCAGCAGCCCTAGGCGGGGGGGAGGCGAGCAGTACTTC. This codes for CASSPRRGGGEQYF. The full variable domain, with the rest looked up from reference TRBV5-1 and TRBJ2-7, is KAGVTQTPRYLIKTRGQQVTLSCSPISGHRSVSWYQQTPGQGLQFLFEYFSETQRNKGNFPGRFSGRQFSNSRSEMNVSTLELGDSALYLCASSPRRGGGEQYFGPGTRLTVT.

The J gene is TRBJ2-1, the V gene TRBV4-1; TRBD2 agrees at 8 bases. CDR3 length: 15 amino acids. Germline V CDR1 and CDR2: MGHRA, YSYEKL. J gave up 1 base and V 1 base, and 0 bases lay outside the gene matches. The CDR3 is CASSQVAGSYNEQFF. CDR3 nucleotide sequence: TGCGCCAGCAGCCAAGTAGCGGGATCCTACAATGAGCAGTTCTTC.

The CDR3 nucleotides read TGTGCCAGCAGCCCTTCGCTGAGCGGGCCATACGAGCAGTACTTC. It codes for CASSPSLSGPYEQYF. The chain carries TRBV3-1 (or the pseudogene TRBV3-2) and TRBJ2-7; possible D gene TRBD2, 6 bases. Trimming removed 4 bases from V and 4 bases from J, with 17 bases in between. Germline V gene data show CDR1 as LGHDT and CDR2 as YNNKEL (reference sequence). The CDR3 runs 15 residues.

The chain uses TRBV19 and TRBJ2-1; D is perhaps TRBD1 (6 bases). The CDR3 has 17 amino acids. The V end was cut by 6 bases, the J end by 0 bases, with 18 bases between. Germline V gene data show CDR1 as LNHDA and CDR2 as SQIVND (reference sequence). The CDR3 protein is CASRPKIGQSSYNEQFF. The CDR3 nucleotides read TGTGCCAGTAGACCGAAAATTGGACAGAGCTCCTACAATGAGCAGTTCTTC.

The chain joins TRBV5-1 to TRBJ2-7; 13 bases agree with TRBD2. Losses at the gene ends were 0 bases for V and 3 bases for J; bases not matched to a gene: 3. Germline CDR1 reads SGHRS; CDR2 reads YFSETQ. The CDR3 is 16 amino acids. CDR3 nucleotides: TGCGCCAGCAGCTTGGCAGGGACTAGCGGGATCTACGAGCAGTACTTC. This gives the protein CASSLAGTSGIYEQYF.

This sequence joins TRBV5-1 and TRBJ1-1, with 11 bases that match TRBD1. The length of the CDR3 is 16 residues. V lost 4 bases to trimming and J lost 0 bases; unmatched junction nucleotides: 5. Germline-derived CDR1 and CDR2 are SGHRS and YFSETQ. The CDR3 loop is CASSPRTGGMNTEAFF. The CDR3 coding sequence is TGCGCCAGCAGCCCGCGGACAGGGGGCATGAACACTGAAGCTTTCTTT.

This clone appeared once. The DNA for the CDR3 is TGTGCCAGCAGTTACCGGCTAGCGGGAGGTCACAATGAGCAGTTCTTC. It is translated as CASSYRLAGGHNEQFF. The chain employs TRBV6-6 and TRBJ2-1; 11 positions match TRBD2. The length of the CDR3 is 16 residues. J gave up 5 bases and V 2 bases, and 5 bases lay outside the gene matches. Germline lookup yields CDR1 MNHNY and CDR2 SVGAGI (reference sequence).

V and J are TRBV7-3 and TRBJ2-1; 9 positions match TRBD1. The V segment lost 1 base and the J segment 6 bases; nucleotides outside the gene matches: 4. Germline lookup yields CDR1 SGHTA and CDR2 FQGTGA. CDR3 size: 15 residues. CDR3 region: CASSLRGQGSNEQFF. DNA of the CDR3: TGTGCCAGCAGCTTAAGGGGACAGGGTTCCAATGAGCAGTTCTTC.

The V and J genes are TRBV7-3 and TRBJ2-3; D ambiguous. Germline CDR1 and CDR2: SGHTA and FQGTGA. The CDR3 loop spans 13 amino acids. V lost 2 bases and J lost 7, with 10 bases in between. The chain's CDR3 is CASSLGPQNTQYF. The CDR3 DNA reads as TGTGCCAGCAGCTTAGGGCCACAAAATACGCAGTATTTT.

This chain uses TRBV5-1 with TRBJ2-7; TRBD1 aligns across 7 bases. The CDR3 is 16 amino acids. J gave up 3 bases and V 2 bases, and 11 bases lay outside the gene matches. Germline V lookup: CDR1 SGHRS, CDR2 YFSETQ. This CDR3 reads CASSLASPGGNYEQYF. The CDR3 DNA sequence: TGCGCCAGCAGCTTAGCTTCCCCAGGGGGAAACTACGAGCAGTACTTC.